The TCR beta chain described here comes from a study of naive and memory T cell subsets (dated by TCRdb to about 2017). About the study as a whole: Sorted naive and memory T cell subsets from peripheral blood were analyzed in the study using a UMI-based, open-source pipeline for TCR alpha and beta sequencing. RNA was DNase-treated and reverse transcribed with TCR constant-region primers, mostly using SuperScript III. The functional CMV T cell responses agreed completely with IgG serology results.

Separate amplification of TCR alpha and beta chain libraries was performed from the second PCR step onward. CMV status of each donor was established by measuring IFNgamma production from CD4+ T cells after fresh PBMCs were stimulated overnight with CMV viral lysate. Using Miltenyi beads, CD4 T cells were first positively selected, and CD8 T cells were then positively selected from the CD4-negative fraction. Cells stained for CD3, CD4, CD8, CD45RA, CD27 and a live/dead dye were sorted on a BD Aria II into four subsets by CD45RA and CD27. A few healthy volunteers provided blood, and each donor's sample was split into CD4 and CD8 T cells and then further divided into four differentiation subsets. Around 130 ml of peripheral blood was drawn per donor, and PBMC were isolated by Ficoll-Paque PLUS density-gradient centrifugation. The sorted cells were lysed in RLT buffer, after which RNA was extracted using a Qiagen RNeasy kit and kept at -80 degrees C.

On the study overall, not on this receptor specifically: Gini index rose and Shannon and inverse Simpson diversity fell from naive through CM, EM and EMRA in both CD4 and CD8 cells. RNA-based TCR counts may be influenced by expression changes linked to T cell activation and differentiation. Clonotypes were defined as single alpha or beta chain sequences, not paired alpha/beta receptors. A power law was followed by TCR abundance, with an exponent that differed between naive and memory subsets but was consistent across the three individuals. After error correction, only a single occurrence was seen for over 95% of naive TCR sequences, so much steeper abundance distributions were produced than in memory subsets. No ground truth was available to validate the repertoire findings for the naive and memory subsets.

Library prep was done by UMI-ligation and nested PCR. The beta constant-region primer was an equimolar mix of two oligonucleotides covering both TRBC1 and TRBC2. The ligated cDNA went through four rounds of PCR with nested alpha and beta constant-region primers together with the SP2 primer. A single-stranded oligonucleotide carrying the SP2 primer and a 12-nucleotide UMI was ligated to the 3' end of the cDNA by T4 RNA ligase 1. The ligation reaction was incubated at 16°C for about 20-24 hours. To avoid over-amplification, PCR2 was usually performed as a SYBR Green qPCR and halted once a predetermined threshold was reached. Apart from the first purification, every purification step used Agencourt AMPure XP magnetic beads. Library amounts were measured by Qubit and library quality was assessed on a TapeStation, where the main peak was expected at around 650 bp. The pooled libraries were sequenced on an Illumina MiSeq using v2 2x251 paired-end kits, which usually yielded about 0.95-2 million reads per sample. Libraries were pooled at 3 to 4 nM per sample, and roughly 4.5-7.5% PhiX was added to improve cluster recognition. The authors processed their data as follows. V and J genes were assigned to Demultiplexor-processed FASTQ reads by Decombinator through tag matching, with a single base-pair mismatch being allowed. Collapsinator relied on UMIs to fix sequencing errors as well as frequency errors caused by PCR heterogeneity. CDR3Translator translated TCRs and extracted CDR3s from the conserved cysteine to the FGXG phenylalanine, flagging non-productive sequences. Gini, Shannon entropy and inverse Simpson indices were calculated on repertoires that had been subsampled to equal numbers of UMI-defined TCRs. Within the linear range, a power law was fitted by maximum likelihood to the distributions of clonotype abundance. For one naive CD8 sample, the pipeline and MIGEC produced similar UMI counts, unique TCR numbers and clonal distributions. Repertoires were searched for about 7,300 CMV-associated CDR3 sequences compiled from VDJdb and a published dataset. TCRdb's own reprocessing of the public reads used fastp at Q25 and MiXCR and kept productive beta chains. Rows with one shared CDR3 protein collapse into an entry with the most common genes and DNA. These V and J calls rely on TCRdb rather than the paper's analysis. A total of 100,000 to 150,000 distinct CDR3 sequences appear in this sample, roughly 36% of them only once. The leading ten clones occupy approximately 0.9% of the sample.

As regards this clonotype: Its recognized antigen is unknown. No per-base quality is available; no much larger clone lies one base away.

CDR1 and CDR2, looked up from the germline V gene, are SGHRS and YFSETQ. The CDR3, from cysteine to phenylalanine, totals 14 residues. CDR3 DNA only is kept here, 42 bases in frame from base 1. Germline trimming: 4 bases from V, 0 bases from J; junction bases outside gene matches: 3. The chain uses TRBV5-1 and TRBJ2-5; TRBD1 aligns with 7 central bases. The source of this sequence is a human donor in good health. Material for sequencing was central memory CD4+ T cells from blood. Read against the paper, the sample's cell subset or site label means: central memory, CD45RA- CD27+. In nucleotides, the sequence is TGCGCCAGCAGCCGGACAGGAGACCAAGAGACCCAGTACTTC. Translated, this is CASSRTGDQETQYF.